The 8 T cell receptor beta chains listed next were all sequenced from one sample in a study of molecular identifiers for immune sequencing clone quantification. TCRdb processed the PCR reads anew with MiXCR; each CDR3 protein has one entry. Here the sample spans 600,000 to 650,000 distinct CDR3 sequences, about 20% being singletons. Material: naive CD8+ T cells from blood, with Jurkat cell RNA spiked in. Subset here: FACS-sorted CD8+CD4-CCR7+CD45RA+ naive T cells. Every receptor here comes from a human donor in good health. Some libraries in this study had Jurkat cell RNA spiked in.

Comments on this clonotype: Since a much larger clone is just one base distant, this may be a read error. The rearrangement joins TRBV10-3 to TRBJ2-3, with 7 bases that match TRBD2. Trimming removed 6 bases from V and 3 bases from J; junction bases left unmatched: 9. The length of the CDR3 is 15 residues. The V gene's germline CDR1 is ENHRY and CDR2 SYGVKD. DNA for the CDR3: TGTGCCATCAGAGGGCCGGGACTAAAAACAGATACGCAGTATTTT. Its translation is CAIRGPGLKTDTQYF.

This clonotype was found a few times. This sequence joins TRBV12-3 or TRBV12-4 and TRBJ2-7; the D gene is possibly TRBD1 (6 bases). V was pared by 6 bases and J by 3 bases, with 18 bases between. This CDR3 has 15 residues. CDR3 in DNA: TGTGCCAGCAGCGGTGGGCAGGGGATTTTCTACGAGCAGTACTTC. Translating gives CASSGGQGIFYEQYF.

In its sample, this clonotype was seen a few times. The chain combines TRBV5-5 with TRBJ2-2, with a weak D call TRBD1 (6 bases). V lost 6 bases to trimming and J lost 2 bases, with 17 bases between them. The germline CDR1 and CDR2 sequences are SGHKS and YYEKEE (reference sequence). The CDR3 totals 16 residues. The CDR3 sequence: CASIPLRTANTGELFF. CDR3 nucleotides: TGTGCCAGCATCCCCCTTAGGACAGCAAACACCGGGGAGCTGTTTTTT.

The rearrangement joins TRBV30 to TRBJ2-3, with a weak D call TRBD2 (5 bases). The CDR3 covers 14 residues. The V and J ends lost 7 bases and 5 bases respectively, with 19 bases between them. CDR1 and CDR2 (germline): GTSNPN, SVGIG (reference sequence). The CDR3 nucleotides read TGTGCCTCTACGATGCGGGCCCAGTTAGATACGCAGTATTTT. It yields the protein CASTMRAQLDTQYF.

V usage is TRBV6-4 and J usage is TRBJ1-1, with D tentatively TRBD1 (5 bases). With 6 bases removed from V and 4 bases from J, the gap between germline ends came to 12 bases. The CDR3 is made up of 13 amino acids. CDR1 and CDR2 from the germline V gene are MRHNA and SNTAGT. The CDR3 reads CASREGLGTEAFF. The CDR3 region has the DNA TGTGCCAGCAGGGAGGGGTTGGGCACTGAAGCTTTCTTT.

Ten or more counts support this clonotype. The chain couples TRBV19 to TRBJ2-7; D is possibly TRBD1 (5 bases). The CDR3 has 16 amino acids. Germline-derived CDR1 and CDR2 are LNHDA and SQIVND (reference sequence). V was clipped by 5 bases and J by 0 bases, with 17 bases between them. CDR3 nucleotide sequence: TGTGCCAGTAGTCCCGAAGACAGACCAAGCTCCTACGAGCAGTACTTC. This codes for CASSPEDRPSSYEQYF.

This clonotype came up many times. The chain uses TRBV6-5 and TRBJ1-6; no firm D call. Germline-derived CDR1 and CDR2 are MNHEY and SVGAGI. Trimming pared 0 bases from V and 9 bases from J, leaving 6 bases between. The CDR3 totals 13 residues. CDR3 protein: CASSYSGRSPLHF. Here the CDR3 DNA reads TGTGCCAGCAGTTACTCCGGTCGTTCACCCCTCCACTTT.

The gene calls are TRBV5-4 and TRBJ2-3; D is perhaps TRBD2 (6 bases). Trimming shortened V by 5 bases and J by 2 bases, and 9 bases separated the two germline ends. This CDR3 is built from 13 residues. Germline-derived CDR1 and CDR2 are SGHNT and YYREEE (reference sequence). DNA of the CDR3: TGTGCCAGCAGGGCGGGGAACACAGATACGCAGTATTTT. Protein: CASRAGNTDTQYF.